This TCR beta chain appears in the sequencing data of a study of T-cell memory formation after mild COVID-19. In the study overall: Among the donors, TCR clusters were largely specific to each donor. Study-level findings and limits: Most CD4+ clones that shrank were in CM and EM, while CD8+ ones turned up in EMRA. For second-wave clones that peaked at day 37, SARS-CoV-2 specificity went unverified.

Constant-segment primers were used for 5'RACE, and the resulting TCR alpha and TCR beta cDNA libraries carried sample barcodes and UMIs. TCRdb fed the 5' RACE reads into MiXCR, producing one record per CDR3 protein. Of 350,000 or so distinct CDR3 sequences detected, 10% to 15% appear once; the ten largest clones hold over 20%. This clonotype was recorded many times. The antigen is undetermined. The CDR3 has 16 amino acids. Trimming at V came to 1 base and at J to 2 bases, leaving 2 bases not matched to a gene. CDR1 is SGHDN and CDR2 is FVKESK in the germline V gene. The sequencing sample was made of PBMCs or a T cell subset sorted from them (not recorded which). The rearrangement joins TRBV14 to TRBJ2-3; 11 bases agree with TRBD2. This clonotype was obtained from a man aged 18 to 35 who had mild COVID-19 (a few samples of this study predate the infection). Cell type and time point are not known. The CDR3 is CASSQVAGGFTDTQYF. CDR3 sequence (DNA): TGTGCCAGCAGCCAAGTAGCGGGGGGGTTCACAGATACGCAGTATTTT.